This T cell receptor (beta chain) appears in the sequencing data of a study of blood T cell repertoires in COVID-19. As for the study in general: T cells, B-cell-depleted T cells, or PBMCs supplied cDNA or gDNA.

This CDR3 contains 15 residues. The germline gives CDR1 MNHNY, CDR2 SVGAGI (reference sequence). The germline V and J ends were trimmed by 6 bases and 10 bases, with 21 bases remaining between them. The authors' processing: Reference gene primer amplification yielded estimated nucleated cell counts. TCRdb keeps only in-frame clones here, not all; method: immunoSEQ multiplex PCR. That table supplies the V and J calls and clone size; D and trimming were determined from the DNA. This sample yields about 280,000 clones, of which about 86% are seen a single time; less than 2.5% belongs to the top ten. What was sequenced was peripheral blood. This receptor was identified in a woman aged 25 to 45 who had recovered from COVID-19. The V and J genes are TRBV6-6 and TRBJ1-4; D is perhaps TRBD1 (5 bases). CDR3: CASSPKGQGLVKLFF. The CDR3, as DNA: TGTGCCAGCAGCCCGAAAGGTCAGGGCCTTGTAAAACTGTTTTTT.